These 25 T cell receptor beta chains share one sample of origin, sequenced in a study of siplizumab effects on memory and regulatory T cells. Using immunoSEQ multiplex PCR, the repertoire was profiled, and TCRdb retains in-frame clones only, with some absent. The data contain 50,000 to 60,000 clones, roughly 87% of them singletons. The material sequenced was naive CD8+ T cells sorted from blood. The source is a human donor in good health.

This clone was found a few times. The CDR3 loop is CAIMKEWGPYEQYF. CDR3 nucleotide sequence: TGTGCCATCATGAAGGAGTGGGGGCCCTACGAGCAGTACTTC. The V and J genes are TRBV10-3 and TRBJ2-7; weak D call: TRBD1 (6 bases). V dropped 7 bases and J dropped 2 bases, with 15 bases sitting between them. Germline V gene sequence: CDR1 ENHRY, CDR2 SYGVKD. CDR3 length: 14 amino acids.

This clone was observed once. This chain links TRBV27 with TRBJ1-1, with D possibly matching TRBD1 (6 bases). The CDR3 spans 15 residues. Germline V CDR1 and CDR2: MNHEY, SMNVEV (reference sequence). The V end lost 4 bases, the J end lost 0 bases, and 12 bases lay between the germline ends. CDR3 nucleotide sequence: TGTGCCAGCAGTTCCCAGACAGGACTGAACACTGAAGCTTTCTTT. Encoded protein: CASSSQTGLNTEAFF.

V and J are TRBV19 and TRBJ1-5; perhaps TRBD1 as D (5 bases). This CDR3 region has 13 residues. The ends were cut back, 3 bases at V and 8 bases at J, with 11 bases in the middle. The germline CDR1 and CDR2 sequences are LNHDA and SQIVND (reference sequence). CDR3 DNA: TGTGCCAGTAGTATTCAGGGCAGAGAGCCCCAGCATTTT. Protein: CASSIQGREPQHF. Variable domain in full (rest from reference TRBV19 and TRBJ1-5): DGGITQSPKYLFRKEGQNVTLSCEQNLNHDAMYWYRQDPGQGLRLIYYSQIVNDFQKGDIAEGYSVSREKKESFPLTVTSAQKNPTAFYLCASSIQGREPQHFGDGTRLSIL.

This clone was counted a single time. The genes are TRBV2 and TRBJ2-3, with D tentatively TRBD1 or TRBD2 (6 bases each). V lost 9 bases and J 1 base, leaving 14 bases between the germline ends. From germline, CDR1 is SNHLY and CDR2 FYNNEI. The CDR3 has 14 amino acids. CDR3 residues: CARTRGDRTDTQYF. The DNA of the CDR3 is TGTGCCAGAACAAGGGGGGACCGCACAGATACGCAGTATTTT.

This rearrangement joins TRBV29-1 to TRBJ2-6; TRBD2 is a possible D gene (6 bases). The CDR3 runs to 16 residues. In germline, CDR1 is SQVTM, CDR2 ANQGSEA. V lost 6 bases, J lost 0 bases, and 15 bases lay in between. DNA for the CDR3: TGCAGCGTCTGGGGGGAATTTGGCTCTGGGGCCAACGTCCTGACTTTC. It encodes CSVWGEFGSGANVLTF.

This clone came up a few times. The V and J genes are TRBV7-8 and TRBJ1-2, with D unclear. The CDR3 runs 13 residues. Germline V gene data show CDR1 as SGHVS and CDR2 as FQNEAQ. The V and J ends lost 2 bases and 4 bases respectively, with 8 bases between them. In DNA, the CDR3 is TGTGCCAGCAGCTTACTAGCGAGCTATGGCTACACCTTC. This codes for CASSLLASYGYTF.

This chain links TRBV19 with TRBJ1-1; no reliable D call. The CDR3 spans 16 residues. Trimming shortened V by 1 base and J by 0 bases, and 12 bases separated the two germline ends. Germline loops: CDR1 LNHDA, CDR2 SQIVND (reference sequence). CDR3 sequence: CASSIGVVGVNTEAFF. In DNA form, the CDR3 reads TGTGCCAGTAGTATAGGGGTTGTCGGGGTGAACACTGAAGCTTTCTTT.

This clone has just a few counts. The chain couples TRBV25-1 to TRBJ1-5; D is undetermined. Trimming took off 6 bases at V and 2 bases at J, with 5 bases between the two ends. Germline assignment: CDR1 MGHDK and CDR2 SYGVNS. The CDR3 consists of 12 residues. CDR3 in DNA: TGTGCCAGCAGCGGAGGCAATCAGCCCCAGCATTTT. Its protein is CASSGGNQPQHF.

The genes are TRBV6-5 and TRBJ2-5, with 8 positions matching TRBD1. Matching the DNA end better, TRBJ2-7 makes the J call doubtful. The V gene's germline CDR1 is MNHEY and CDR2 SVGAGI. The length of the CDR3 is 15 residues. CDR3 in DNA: TGTGCCAGCAGTTACCTCCCCGGGACAGGTTACGAGCAGTACTTC. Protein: CASSYLPGTGYEQYF.

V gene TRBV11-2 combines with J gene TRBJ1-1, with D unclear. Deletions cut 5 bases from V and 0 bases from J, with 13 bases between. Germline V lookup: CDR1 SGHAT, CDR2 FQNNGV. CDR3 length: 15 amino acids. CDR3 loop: CASSLAGLLNTEAFF. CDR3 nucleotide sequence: TGTGCCAGCAGCCTCGCCGGCCTTTTGAACACTGAAGCTTTCTTT.

CDR3 DNA: TGTGCCAGCAGCGCCTGGGACAGGGGGCTTGTCACTGAAGCTTTCTTT. Translation gives CASSAWDRGLVTEAFF. V is TRBV9 and J is TRBJ1-1; 12 bases agree with TRBD1. Germline V gives CDR1 SGDLS, CDR2 YYNGEE. Trimming at V came to 3 bases and at J to 4 bases, leaving 7 bases not matched to a gene. The length of the CDR3 is 16 residues.

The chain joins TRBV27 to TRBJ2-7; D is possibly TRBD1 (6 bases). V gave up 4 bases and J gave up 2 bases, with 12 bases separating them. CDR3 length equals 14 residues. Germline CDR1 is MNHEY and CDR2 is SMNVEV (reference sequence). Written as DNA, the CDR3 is TGTGCCAGCAGTTGGGGGACACCAACCTACGAGCAGTACTTC. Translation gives CASSWGTPTYEQYF.

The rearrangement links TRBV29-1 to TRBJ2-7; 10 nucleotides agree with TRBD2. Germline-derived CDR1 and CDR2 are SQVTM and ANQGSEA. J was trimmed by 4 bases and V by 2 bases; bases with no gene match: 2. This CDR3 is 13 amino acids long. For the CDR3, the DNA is TGCAGCGTTGAACTAGCGGGAGAGTACGAGCAGTACTTC. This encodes CSVELAGEYEQYF.

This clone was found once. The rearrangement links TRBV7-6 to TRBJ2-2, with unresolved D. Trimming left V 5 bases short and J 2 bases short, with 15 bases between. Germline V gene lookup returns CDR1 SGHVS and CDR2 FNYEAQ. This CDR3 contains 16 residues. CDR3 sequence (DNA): TGTGCCAGCAGCCCAGACTCGCAACTTAACACCGGGGAGCTGTTTTTT. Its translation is CASSPDSQLNTGELFF.

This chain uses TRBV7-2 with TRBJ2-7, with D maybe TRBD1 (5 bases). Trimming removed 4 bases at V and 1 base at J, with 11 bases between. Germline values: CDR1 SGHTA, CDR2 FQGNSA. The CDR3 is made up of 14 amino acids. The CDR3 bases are TGTGCCAGCAGCTGGGTCACAGGTTCCTACGAGCAGTACTTC. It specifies CASSWVTGSYEQYF.

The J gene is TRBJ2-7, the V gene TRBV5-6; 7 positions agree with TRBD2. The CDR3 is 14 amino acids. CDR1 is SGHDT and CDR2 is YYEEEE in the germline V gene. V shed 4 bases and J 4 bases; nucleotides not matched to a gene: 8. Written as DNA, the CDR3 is TGTGCCAGCAGCCCCGGGAGGCCTGGGTACGAGCAGTACTTC. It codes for CASSPGRPGYEQYF. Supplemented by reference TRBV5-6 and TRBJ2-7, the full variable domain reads DAGVTQSPTHLIKTRGQQVTLRCSPKSGHDTVSWYQQALGQGPQFIFQYYEEEERQRGNFPDRFSGHQFPNYSSELNVNALLLGDSALYLCASSPGRPGYEQYFGPGTRLTVT.

The CDR3 loop is CASSLGREGNTQYF. In nucleotides, the CDR3 is TGTGCCAGCAGCTTGGGCCGGGAGGGGAATACGCAGTATTTT. V is TRBV7-3 and J is TRBJ2-3; 8 nucleotides align to TRBD2. V dropped 3 bases and J dropped 7; count of bases not matched to a gene: 6. Looked up from germline, CDR1 is SGHTA and CDR2 is FQGTGA. This CDR3 spans 14 amino acids.

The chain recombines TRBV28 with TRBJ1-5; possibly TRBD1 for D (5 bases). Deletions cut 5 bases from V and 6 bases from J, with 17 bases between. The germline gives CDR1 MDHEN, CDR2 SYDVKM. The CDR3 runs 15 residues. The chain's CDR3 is CASSQPGGDRQPQHF. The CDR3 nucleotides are TGTGCCAGCAGTCAGCCCGGTGGGGACCGTCAGCCCCAGCATTTT.

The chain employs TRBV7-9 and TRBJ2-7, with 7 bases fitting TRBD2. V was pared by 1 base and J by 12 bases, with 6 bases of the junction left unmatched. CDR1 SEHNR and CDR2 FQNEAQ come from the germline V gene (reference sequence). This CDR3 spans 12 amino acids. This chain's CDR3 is CASSLDSGVPYF. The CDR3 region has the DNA TGTGCCAGCAGCTTAGACAGCGGGGTTCCGTACTTC.

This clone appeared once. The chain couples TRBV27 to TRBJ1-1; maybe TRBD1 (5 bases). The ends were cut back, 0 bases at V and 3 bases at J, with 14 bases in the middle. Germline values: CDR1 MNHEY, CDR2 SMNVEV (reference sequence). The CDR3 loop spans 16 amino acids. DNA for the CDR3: TGTGCCAGCAGTTTATCTAGTCCGGGGGTCCACACTGAAGCTTTCTTT. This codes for CASSLSSPGVHTEAFF.

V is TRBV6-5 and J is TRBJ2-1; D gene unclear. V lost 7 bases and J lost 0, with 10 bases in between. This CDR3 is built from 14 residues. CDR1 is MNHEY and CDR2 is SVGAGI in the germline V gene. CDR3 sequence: CASTPVGSYNEQFF. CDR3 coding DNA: TGTGCCAGCACCCCAGTCGGCTCCTACAATGAGCAGTTCTTC.

CDR3 region: CASSEGAGQNTGELFF. CDR3 nucleotides: TGTGCCAGCAGTGAAGGGGCAGGACAGAACACCGGGGAGCTGTTTTTT. The J gene is TRBJ2-2, the V gene TRBV6-1; weak D call: TRBD1 (5 bases). Germline V CDR1 and CDR2: MNHNS, SASEGT. Trimming removed 1 base from V and 1 base from J, with 10 bases in between. CDR3 length equals 16 residues.

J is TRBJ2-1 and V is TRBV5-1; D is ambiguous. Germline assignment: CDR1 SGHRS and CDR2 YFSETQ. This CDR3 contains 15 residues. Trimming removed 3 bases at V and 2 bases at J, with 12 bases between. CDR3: CASSWTSPTYNEQFF. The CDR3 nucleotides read TGCGCCAGCAGCTGGACCTCGCCCACCTACAATGAGCAGTTCTTC.

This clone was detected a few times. CDR3 bases: TGTGCCAGTAGTATAGACCAGTTCTATGGCTACACCTTC. Its translation: CASSIDQFYGYTF. The chain employs TRBV19 and TRBJ1-2; D not resolved. The V gene lost 0 bases and the J gene lost 4 bases, with 6 bases spanning the gap. CDR3 length equals 13 residues. The germline V gene has CDR1 LNHDA and CDR2 SQIVND (reference sequence).

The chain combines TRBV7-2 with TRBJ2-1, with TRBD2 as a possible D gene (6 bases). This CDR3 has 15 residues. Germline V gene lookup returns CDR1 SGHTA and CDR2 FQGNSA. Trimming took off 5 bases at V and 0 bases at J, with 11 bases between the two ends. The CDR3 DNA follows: TGTGCCAGCAGCCCCGTAGCGGTCTCCTACAATGAGCAGTTCTTC. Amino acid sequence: CASSPVAVSYNEQFF.